This entry lists 21 T cell receptor beta chains sequenced from one sample in a study of identical twins. TCRdb recomputed calls from the 5' RACE reads with MiXCR, one row per CDR3 protein. In the table there are approximately 550,000 distinct CDR3 sequences, 20% to 25% of which are singletons. The same sample was also studied in work on yellow fever vaccine responses in identical twins.

Sequencing was carried out using CD4+ T cells sorted from blood. The origin of the receptors is a woman between 18 and 29 years old in good health.

This clonotype appeared once. This CDR3 reads CASRGTGLSGPEKLFF. The DNA of the CDR3 is TGCGCCAGCAGAGGGACAGGGCTATCGGGTCCTGAAAAACTGTTTTTT. The gene calls are TRBV5-1 and TRBJ1-4, with 9 bases lining up with TRBD1. The CDR3 spans 16 residues. CDR1 and CDR2 (germline): SGHRS, YFSETQ. Unmatched junction bases numbered 12, after V lost 5 bases and J lost 7 bases. The full variable domain, completed using reference TRBV5-1 and TRBJ1-4, is KAGVTQTPRYLIKTRGQQVTLSCSPISGHRSVSWYQQTPGQGLQFLFEYFSETQRNKGNFPGRFSGRQFSNSRSEMNVSTLELGDSALYLCASRGTGLSGPEKLFFGSGTQLSVL.

The gene calls are TRBV7-9 and TRBJ1-2; D remains unclear. The CDR3 has 14 amino acids. Germline lookup yields CDR1 SEHNR and CDR2 FQNEAQ (reference sequence). V lost 3 bases, J lost 4 bases, and 12 bases lay in between. CDR3 amino acids: CASSFLAASYGYTF. The CDR3 nucleotides read TGTGCCAGCAGCTTCTTGGCAGCCTCCTATGGCTACACCTTC.

The gene calls are TRBV4-1 and TRBJ2-1; 9 bases are shared with TRBD1. Germline values: CDR1 MGHRA, CDR2 YSYEKL. CDR3 length: 13 residues. V lost 0 bases and J lost 15; bases outside the gene matches: 6. Here the CDR3 reads CASSQDRGTGLFF. Written as DNA, the CDR3 is TGCGCCAGCAGCCAAGATCGGGGGACAGGGTTGTTCTTC.

This chain uses TRBV10-3 with TRBJ2-2; perhaps TRBD2 as D (5 bases). The CDR3 runs to 14 residues. V lost 5 bases to trimming and J lost 3 bases, with 10 bases between them. The germline CDR1 and CDR2 sequences are ENHRY and SYGVKD. The CDR3 loop reads CAISSDWDTGELFF. The CDR3 DNA is TGTGCCATCAGTTCGGACTGGGACACCGGGGAGCTGTTTTTT.

The chain joins TRBV5-5 to TRBJ2-7; either TRBD1 or TRBD2 may supply D (6 bases each). The germline V gene encodes CDR1 SGHKS and CDR2 YYEKEE (reference sequence). The V and J ends lost 4 bases and 3 bases respectively, with 17 bases between them. This CDR3 spans 15 amino acids. This CDR3 reads CASSAVGGPNYEQYF. The CDR3 bases are TGTGCCAGCAGCGCGGTTGGGGGGCCGAACTACGAGCAGTACTTC.

A single count supports this clonotype. The CDR3 does not end in the conserved phenylalanine or tryptophan, so this is likely a read error. The chain recombines TRBV5-1 with TRBJ2-3; TRBD1 or TRBD2 may be the D gene (5 bases each). The CDR3 is 20 amino acids. The V gene's germline CDR1 is SGHRS and CDR2 YFSETQ. V shed 1 base and J shed 0 bases, with 24 bases lying between them. The CDR3 DNA is TGCGCCAGCAGCTTGTTAGGCCCGCCCGGGACGGGCTCTAGCACAGATACGCAGTATTAT. Its protein is CASSLLGPPGTGSSTDTQYY.

This clonotype was counted a few times. The chain uses TRBV6-1 and TRBJ2-3; TRBD1 is a possible D gene (5 bases). Germline V CDR1 and CDR2: MNHNS, SASEGT. With 6 bases removed from V and 1 base from J, the gap between germline ends came to 14 bases. The CDR3 extends over 15 amino acids. As DNA, the CDR3 is TGTGCCAGCAGGTGGGGCCGGTCCGGCACAGATACGCAGTATTTT. It specifies CASRWGRSGTDTQYF.

This clonotype has just a few counts. The CDR3 DNA is TGTGCCAGCAGTGACCTCCACGAGCAGTACTTC. It specifies CASSDLHEQYF. This rearrangement joins TRBV2 to TRBJ2-7; D ambiguous. V gave up 3 bases and J gave up 5 bases, with 5 bases separating them. The V gene's germline CDR1 is SNHLY and CDR2 FYNNEI. CDR3 length equals 11 residues.

V gene TRBV3-1 combines with J gene TRBJ2-7, with 10 bases aligning to TRBD2. CDR1 and CDR2 (germline): LGHDT, YNNKEL (reference sequence). The junction had 3 bases not matched to a gene; V was cut back by 2 bases and J by 5 bases. This CDR3 is 14 amino acids long. CDR3 in DNA: TGTGCCAGCAGCCAATCTAGCGGGAGTGACGAGCAGTACTTC. It yields the protein CASSQSSGSDEQYF.

This clonotype has just a few counts. V is TRBV12-3 or TRBV12-4 and J is TRBJ1-5; D not certain. The CDR3 has 14 amino acids. Trimming stripped 3 bases from V and 3 bases from J, with 9 bases between. In nucleotides, the CDR3 is TGTGCCAGCAGTTTCGGACGGAACAATCAGCCCCAGCATTTT. It yields the protein CASSFGRNNQPQHF.

The V gene is TRBV20-1, the J gene TRBJ2-1; D gene uncertain. The V and J ends lost 2 bases and 7 bases respectively, with 6 bases between them. The CDR3 is 11 amino acids. The germline V gene encodes CDR1 DFQATT and CDR2 SNEGSKA (reference sequence). The CDR3 nucleotides read TGCAGTGCTAGATCGAGGAATGAGCAGTTCTTC. The encoded protein is CSARSRNEQFF.

The V call is TRBV20-1, the J call TRBJ2-5; D assignment may be TRBD1 or TRBD2 (6 bases each). This CDR3 has 13 residues. V shed 2 bases and J shed 5 bases, with 12 bases lying between them. Germline loops: CDR1 DFQATT, CDR2 SNEGSKA (reference sequence). The CDR3: CSARPRGGETQYF. The CDR3 nucleotides are TGCAGTGCTAGACCCCGAGGGGGGGAGACCCAGTACTTC.

This chain uses TRBV4-1 with TRBJ1-1, with no clear D. The V end was cut by 4 bases, the J end by 2 bases, with 8 bases between. The CDR3 is made up of 13 amino acids. Looked up from germline, CDR1 is MGHRA and CDR2 is YSYEKL. This CDR3 reads CASSRNLNTEAFF. The DNA for the CDR3 is TGCGCCAGCAGCCGGAACCTTAACACTGAAGCTTTCTTT.

J is TRBJ1-5 and V is TRBV12-3 or TRBV12-4; D may be TRBD1 (5 bases). V lost 2 bases, J lost 8 bases, and 10 bases lay in between. CDR3 size: 13 residues. CDR3 region: CASSLLGTEPQHF. CDR3 in DNA: TGTGCCAGCAGTTTATTGGGGACGGAGCCCCAGCATTTT.

The table lists this clonotype with a few counts. V and J are TRBV11-2 and TRBJ1-2; D call uncertain. The V gene's germline CDR1 is SGHAT and CDR2 FQNNGV. This CDR3 spans 13 amino acids. Deletions cut 2 bases from V and 2 bases from J, with 6 bases between. As DNA, the CDR3 is TGTGCCAGCAGCTTAATCGGGAACTATGGCTACACCTTC. Translated, it gives CASSLIGNYGYTF.

This clonotype showed up just a few times. This chain connects TRBV5-1 to TRBJ2-3; tentative D call: TRBD2 (7 bases). This CDR3 region has 17 residues. Germline CDR1 is SGHRS and CDR2 is YFSETQ. With 0 bases removed from V and 3 bases from J, the gap between germline ends came to 17 bases. CDR3 sequence reads: CASSLAAGASGTDTQYF. DNA for the CDR3: TGCGCCAGCAGCTTGGCCGCAGGGGCTAGCGGAACAGATACGCAGTATTTT.

This clonotype was seen more than once but under ten times. The V call is TRBV7-9, the J call TRBJ2-3; D ambiguous. CDR1 is SEHNR and CDR2 is FQNEAQ in the germline V gene (reference sequence). This CDR3 region has 13 residues. The V and J ends lost 2 bases and 11 bases respectively, with 14 bases between them. CDR3 loop: CASSLSPVDMQYF. The CDR3 nucleotides are TGTGCCAGCAGCTTATCCCCGGTAGACATGCAGTATTTT.

The chain employs TRBV5-1 and TRBJ2-5; TRBD2 might be the D (5 bases). This CDR3 is 14 amino acids long. V was trimmed by 4 bases and J by 3 bases, leaving 13 bases between them. Germline V gene data show CDR1 as SGHRS and CDR2 as YFSETQ. The CDR3 DNA follows: TGCGCCAGCAGCCTCCCCGTCGGGGAAGAGACCCAGTACTTC. This gives the protein CASSLPVGEETQYF.

The chain uses TRBV11-2 and TRBJ2-3, with a possible D match to TRBD2 (5 bases). Germline V gene data show CDR1 as SGHAT and CDR2 as FQNNGV. Between the trimmed V and J ends, which lost 2 bases and 1 base, there was a span of 13 bases. The CDR3 contains 16 residues. CDR3 nucleotides: TGTGCCAGCAGCTTAATGGACTCCACACGCACAGATACGCAGTATTTT. Its translation is CASSLMDSTRTDTQYF.

This sequence joins TRBV4-1 and TRBJ2-7; TRBD1 is a possible D gene (6 bases). V dropped 0 bases and J dropped 3 bases, with 12 bases sitting between them. Germline assignment: CDR1 MGHRA and CDR2 YSYEKL. CDR3 length equals 15 residues. Written as DNA, the CDR3 is TGCGCCAGCAGCCAAGACCCTACAGGGCTCTACGAGCAGTACTTC. Translating gives CASSQDPTGLYEQYF.

This chain joins TRBV20-1 and TRBJ2-7; D is ambiguous. CDR3 length: 13 residues. Trimming shortened V by 2 bases and J by 1 base, and 9 bases separated the two germline ends. Germline loops: CDR1 DFQATT, CDR2 SNEGSKA (reference sequence). The CDR3 loop is CSARRKGSYEQYF. The DNA for the CDR3 is TGCAGTGCTAGACGAAAAGGGTCCTACGAGCAGTACTTC.